Below, one TCR beta chain is given with its context. This entry is derived from a study of blood T cell repertoires in COVID-19. Authors' data handling: Estimated nucleated cell counts came from reference gene primer amplification. The protocol was immunoSEQ multiplex PCR, while the TCRdb copy is restricted to in-frame clones and leaves out a portion. From that table come the V and J calls and clone size; the DNA was used to work out D and trimming. The sample has tens of thousands of clones; 65% to 90% are singletons. The germline CDR1 and CDR2 sequences are SNHLY and FYNNEI. Trimming removed 6 bases at V and 1 base at J, with 14 bases between. This CDR3 has 15 amino acids.

The sequence came from a man aged 55 to 70 with acute or convalescent COVID-19. The chain couples TRBV2 to TRBJ2-3; the D gene is possibly TRBD2 (6 bases). Sequenced input: peripheral blood. The CDR3: CASRGSGTGTDTQYF. The CDR3, as DNA: TGTGCCAGCAGGGGATCCGGGACTGGCACAGATACGCAGTATTTT.